This T cell receptor beta chain was recovered during a study of shared clonotypes between healthy human individuals. After removal of 5 bases from V and 6 bases from J, the junction contained 4 bases not matched to a gene. The CDR3 contains 12 residues. CDR1 is MNHNY, CDR2 SVGAGI, per germline (reference sequence). With respect to this clone: Its antigen is not identified.

Libraries were prepared by immunoSEQ multiplex PCR; TCRdb keeps only in-frame clonotypes and omits some of them. The sample consists of about 2.4 million clones, more than 85% of them appearing once. Notes on the study in general: Larger estimated richness was generally recorded for naive subsets relative to memory subsets.

Researchers partitioned CD4+ cells into CD45RA+ naive and CD45RA-negative memory subsets. Sequencing was carried out using naive CD4+ T cells from PBMCs. Subset: CD45RA+ positively selected. The sequence was collected from a man younger than 35 in good health. Some clones in this sample may be carry-over from other donors' samples. This chain connects TRBV6-6 to TRBJ2-7; 7 nucleotides match TRBD1. The CDR3 DNA sequence: TGTGCCAGCAGTCCCCAGGGGGTCGAGCAGTACTTC. The encoded protein is CASSPQGVEQYF.